Reported below is one T cell receptor beta chain. This sample is part of a study of Graves' ophthalmopathy and Graves' hyperthyroidism. RNA transcripts were the source from which TCR beta CDR3 regions were amplified. RT-PCR with HTBI primers came first, then second-round multiplex PCR. TCRdb reanalysed the multiplex PCR reads using MiXCR and keeps one entry per CDR3 protein. The repertoire holds under 250,000 distinct CDR3 sequences, with approximately 21% as singletons. CAS ≥3, NOSPECS ≥4, moderate-to-severe activity and duration under 3 months marked donors with ophthalmopathy. No donor had other autoimmune disease, uncontrolled infection, pregnancy or lactation. J lost 10 bases, V lost 4 bases, and 10 bases had no gene match. The germline CDR1 and CDR2 sequences are SGHAT and FQNNGV. There are 14 residues in the CDR3.

This clonotype originated in a woman aged 50 to 60 with Graves' ophthalmopathy. The rearrangement joins TRBV11-2 to TRBJ2-5; 9 positions match TRBD1. The sequenced material came from peripheral blood. CDR3: CASSSGTGYTLQYF. Written as DNA, the CDR3 is TGTGCCAGCAGCTCCGGGACAGGGTACACCCTCCAGTACTTC. The variable domain in full, with the rest retrieved from reference TRBV11-2 and TRBJ2-5, is EAGVAQSPRYKIIEKRQSVAFWCNPISGHATLYWYQQILGQGPKLLIQFQNNGVVDDSQLPKDRFSAERLKGVDSTLKIQPAKLEDSAVYLCASSSGTGYTLQYFGPGTRLLVL.